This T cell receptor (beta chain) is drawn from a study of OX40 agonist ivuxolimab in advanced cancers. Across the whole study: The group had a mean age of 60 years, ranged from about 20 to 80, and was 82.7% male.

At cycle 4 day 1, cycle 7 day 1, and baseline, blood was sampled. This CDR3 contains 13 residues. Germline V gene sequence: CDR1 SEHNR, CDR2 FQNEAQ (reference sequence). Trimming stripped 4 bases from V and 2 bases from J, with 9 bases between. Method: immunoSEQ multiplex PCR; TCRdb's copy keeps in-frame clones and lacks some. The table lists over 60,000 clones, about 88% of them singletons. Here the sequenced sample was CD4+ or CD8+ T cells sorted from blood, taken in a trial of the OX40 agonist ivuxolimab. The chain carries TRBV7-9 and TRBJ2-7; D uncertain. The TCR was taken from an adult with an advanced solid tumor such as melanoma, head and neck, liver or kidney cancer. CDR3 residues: CASSSLVAYEQYF. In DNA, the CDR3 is TGTGCCAGCAGCTCCCTTGTGGCCTACGAGCAGTACTTC.